One and the same sample provided the 30 T cell receptor beta chains below, sequenced in a study of PD-1 blockade in classical Hodgkin lymphoma. Described time point: cycle 4 day 1 (C4D1), after less than seven weeks of nivolumab. All the patients suffered relapse after autologous stem cell transplantation, and brentuximab vedotin exposure differed. Through magnetic negative selection, CD8+ T cells were separated from PBMCs that had been thawed. Here immunoSEQ multiplex PCR was the method, and the copy in TCRdb shows in-frame clones only, minus some. The sample includes some 4,100 clones, over 55% of them seen just once. The sequencing used CD8+ T cells from blood, collected before the fourth cycle of nivolumab. The receptors derive from a human donor with classical Hodgkin lymphoma.

This sequence joins TRBV7-8 and TRBJ2-7; no firm D call. Germline lookup yields CDR1 SGHVS and CDR2 FQNEAQ. Deletions cut 1 base from V and 2 bases from J, with 9 bases between. The CDR3 runs to 14 residues. The CDR3 here is CASSLDRDAYEQYF. The CDR3 coding sequence is TGTGCCAGCAGCTTAGACAGAGATGCCTACGAGCAGTACTTC.

In this sample, this clone turned up once. The chain recombines TRBV5-5 with TRBJ2-7; 7 bases map to TRBD1. The CDR3 extends over 16 amino acids. After removal of 3 bases from V and 3 bases from J, the junction contained 12 bases not matched to a gene. The germline V gene encodes CDR1 SGHKS and CDR2 YYEKEE (reference sequence). The CDR3 reads CASSSQGGSNYYEQYF. The CDR3 DNA is TGTGCCAGCAGCTCACAAGGGGGCTCCAACTACTACGAGCAGTACTTC.

In its sample, this clone was seen a few times. At one of its ends the junction is not consistent with the germline gene, which may arise from a read error. The chain employs TRBV11-2 and TRBJ2-7, with a weak D call TRBD1 (5 bases). Germline loops: CDR1 SGHAT, CDR2 FQNNGV. This CDR3 region has 14 residues. The CDR3 DNA is TGCGCCAGCAGCCAAGATTTAGGGGCCTACGAGCAGTACTTC. It encodes CASSQDLGAYEQYF.

The rearrangement uses TRBV29-1 and TRBJ2-1; D uncertain. From germline, CDR1 is SQVTM and CDR2 ANQGSEA. V lost 0 bases and J lost 0, with 12 bases in between. The CDR3 is 16 residues long. The CDR3 region has the DNA TGCAGCGTTGAAGATGTGCGTGCTTCCTCCTACAATGAGCAGTTCTTC. This sequence encodes CSVEDVRASSYNEQFF.

The V and J genes are TRBV25-1 and TRBJ1-4; D might be TRBD1 (6 bases). The CDR3 contains 17 residues. The germline CDR1 and CDR2 sequences are MGHDK and SYGVNS. V was trimmed by 0 bases and J by 3 bases, leaving 14 bases between them. CDR3 in DNA: TGTGCCAGCAGTGAATACTCCCCAGACAGGTCTAATGAAAAACTGTTTTTT. This translates into CASSEYSPDRSNEKLFF.

The chain links TRBV7-6 to TRBJ1-3; D call uncertain. Germline V gene lookup returns CDR1 SGHVS and CDR2 FNYEAQ. Trimming cost V 5 bases and J 4 bases, with 18 bases left between them. This CDR3 comprises 16 residues. CDR3 residues: CASSLGQRDSGNTIYF. CDR3 DNA: TGTGCCAGCAGCCTAGGCCAAAGGGATTCAGGAAACACCATATATTTT. Based on the CDR3 plus reference TRBV7-6 and TRBJ1-3, the full variable domain is GAGVSQSPRYKVTKRGQDVALRCDPISGHVSLYWYRQALGQGPEFLTYFNYEAQQDKSGLPNDRFSAERPEGSISTLTIQRTEQRDSAMYRCASSLGQRDSGNTIYFGEGSWLTVV.

Sample share makes this clone medium-sized. The rearrangement joins TRBV7-9 to TRBJ1-2; a weak D match, TRBD1 (5 bases). V dropped 2 bases and J dropped 6 bases, with 13 bases sitting between them. The CDR3 extends over 14 amino acids. Germline values: CDR1 SEHNR, CDR2 FQNEAQ (reference sequence). DNA of the CDR3: TGTGCCAGCAGCTTATTCCAGGGATTGGATGGCTACACCTTC. Translating gives CASSLFQGLDGYTF.

This chain connects TRBV7-6 to TRBJ1-1, with D unresolved. The CDR3 sequence is 15 residues long. Looked up from germline, CDR1 is SGHVS and CDR2 is FNYEAQ. With 4 bases removed from V and 7 bases from J, the gap between germline ends came to 19 bases. DNA for the CDR3: TGTGCCAGCAGCTCATTAGCGGTGGGAAGCCTTGAAGCTTTCTTT. It encodes CASSSLAVGSLEAFF. Together with reference TRBV7-6 and TRBJ1-1, the CDR3 gives the full variable domain: GAGVSQSPRYKVTKRGQDVALRCDPISGHVSLYWYRQALGQGPEFLTYFNYEAQQDKSGLPNDRFSAERPEGSISTLTIQRTEQRDSAMYRCASSSLAVGSLEAFFGQGTRLTVV.

The chain has TRBV7-8 and TRBJ2-1; D gene unclear. Germline-derived CDR1 and CDR2 are SGHVS and FQNEAQ. There are 13 residues in the CDR3. V dropped 0 bases and J dropped 7 bases, with 7 bases sitting between them. CDR3 amino acids: CASSLAPKNEQFF. The CDR3, as DNA: TGTGCCAGCAGCTTAGCCCCCAAAAATGAGCAGTTCTTC.

This rearrangement joins TRBV28 to TRBJ2-3; 8 bases agree with TRBD1. Per germline, CDR1 MDHEN and CDR2 SYDVKM. The junction had 10 bases not matched to a gene; V was cut back by 2 bases and J by 3 bases. The CDR3 spans 17 residues. CDR3 sequence reads: CASSLTWTGFGTDTQYF. The CDR3, as DNA: TGTGCCAGCAGTTTAACCTGGACAGGGTTCGGGACAGATACGCAGTATTTT.

The genes are TRBV29-1 and TRBJ1-3; D ambiguous. This CDR3 contains 17 residues. Between the trimmed V and J ends, which lost 1 base and 0 bases, there was a span of 16 bases. The germline CDR1 and CDR2 sequences are SQVTM and ANQGSEA. In DNA form, the CDR3 reads TGCAGCGTTGAAGTGTTTCCAGGAGTTAGCTCTGGAAACACCATATATTTT. It specifies CSVEVFPGVSSGNTIYF.

As regards this clone: One junction end disagrees with the germline gene, perhaps due to a read error. CDR3 DNA sequence: TGTGCTAGCAGCTTCCCACCCGGGGATGAGCAGTTCTTC. Translating gives CASSFPPGDEQFF. V is TRBV7-7 and J is TRBJ2-1; weak D call: TRBD2 (5 bases). The CDR3 runs 13 residues. Looked up from germline, CDR1 is SSHAT and CDR2 is FNYEAQ (reference sequence).

This clone was observed a handful of times. The genes are TRBV28 and TRBJ2-7; D possibly corresponds to TRBD1 (5 bases). From germline, CDR1 is MDHEN and CDR2 SYDVKM. Trimming took 6 bases from V and 7 from J, leaving 19 bases between them. There are 14 residues in the CDR3. The CDR3 loop reads CASRTKLGASEQYV. The CDR3 nucleotides are TGTGCCAGCAGGACCAAGCTAGGGGCCAGTGAGCAGTACGTC.

As DNA, the CDR3 is TGTGCCAGGGGTGGGGCGTCGCAGTACTTC. Its translation is CARGGASQYF. This rearrangement joins TRBV11-3 to TRBJ2-7; TRBD1 might be the D (5 bases). Germline V gene data show CDR1 as SGHNT and CDR2 as YENEEA. V dropped 9 bases and J dropped 9 bases, with 12 bases sitting between them. The CDR3 extends over 10 amino acids. The whole variable domain, remainder taken from reference TRBV11-3 and TRBJ2-7, is EAGVVQSPRYKIIEKKQPVAFWCNPISGHNTLYWYLQNLGQGPELLIRYENEEAVDDSQLPKDRFSAERLKGVDSTLKIQPAELGDSAVYLCARGGASQYFGPGTRLTVT.

The V and J genes are TRBV13 and TRBJ2-4; 11 bases agree with TRBD2. Trimming cost V 5 bases and J 2 bases; bases outside gene matches: 17. Per the germline V gene, CDR1 is PRHDT and CDR2 is FYEKMQ (reference sequence). The CDR3 has 20 amino acids. The CDR3 nucleotides read TGTGCCAGCAGCCCCCCTCTAGCACAGACTAGCGGGATTTCCAAAAACATTCAGTACTTC. This translates into CASSPPLAQTSGISKNIQYF.

The gene calls are TRBV7-2 and TRBJ2-1, with 10 bases that match TRBD1. Per the germline V gene, CDR1 is SGHTA and CDR2 is FQGNSA. Unmatched junction bases numbered 10, after V lost 9 bases and J lost 5 bases. CDR3 size: 15 residues. CDR3 sequence (DNA): TGTGCCAGTATCAAAACGGACAGGGGGAACAATGAGCAGTTCTTC. Its protein is CASIKTDRGNNEQFF.

The rearrangement links TRBV30 to TRBJ2-1, with a tentative D call TRBD2 (5 bases). Germline V gene sequence: CDR1 GTSNPN, CDR2 SVGIG (reference sequence). There are 16 residues in the CDR3. V lost 5 bases and J lost 6, with 23 bases in between. CDR3 residues: CAWRTRIISRANEQFF. CDR3 DNA: TGTGCCTGGCGAACGCGGATTATTTCGCGGGCCAATGAGCAGTTCTTC.

V gene TRBV28 combines with J gene TRBJ1-5; D unclear. In germline, CDR1 is MDHEN, CDR2 SYDVKM. This CDR3 is 16 amino acids long. V shed 3 bases and J shed 0 bases, with 12 bases lying between them. The CDR3 bases are TGTGCCAGCAGTTTGGAGGCGGGTTTTAGCAATCAGCCCCAGCATTTT. Its protein is CASSLEAGFSNQPQHF.

The chain carries TRBV5-4 and TRBJ1-6, with unresolved D. CDR3 length: 15 residues. Trimming cost V 2 bases and J 7 bases, with 13 bases left between them. CDR1 and CDR2 from the germline V gene are SGHNT and YYREEE (reference sequence). CDR3 sequence reads: CASSFGGFANSPLHF. In DNA, the CDR3 is TGTGCCAGCAGCTTCGGAGGTTTTGCAAATTCACCCCTCCACTTT.

The rearrangement uses TRBV7-9 and TRBJ2-5, with 7 nucleotides matching TRBD2. The end of the DNA is better explained by TRBJ2-7, so the J call may be wrong. In germline, CDR1 is SEHNR, CDR2 FQNEAQ (reference sequence). The CDR3 has 16 residues. CDR3 in DNA: TGTGCCAGCAGCTCCCGCCGAGAGCGGGGCTCCTACGAGCAGTACTTC. Its protein product is CASSSRRERGSYEQYF.

V is TRBV27 and J is TRBJ2-3, with 8 positions matching TRBD1. Per germline, CDR1 MNHEY and CDR2 SMNVEV (reference sequence). V was clipped by 4 bases and J by 2 bases; unmatched bases: 2. The CDR3 contains 14 residues. CDR3: CASSWTGPTDTQYF. DNA for the CDR3: TGTGCCAGCAGTTGGACAGGGCCCACAGATACGCAGTATTTT.

This chain joins TRBV2 and TRBJ1-1; D not resolved. This CDR3 has 11 residues. Looked up from germline, CDR1 is SNHLY and CDR2 is FYNNEI. V was clipped by 5 bases and J by 9 bases, with 10 bases between them. The CDR3 loop reads CASSSPPKAFF. The DNA of the CDR3 is TGTGCCAGCAGTTCCCCCCCCAAAGCTTTCTTT.

V is TRBV25-1 and J is TRBJ1-4; tentatively, D is TRBD1 (5 bases). The length of the CDR3 is 18 residues. The V gene lost 1 base and the J gene lost 0 bases, with 15 bases spanning the gap. Germline assignment: CDR1 MGHDK and CDR2 SYGVNS. CDR3 coding DNA: TGTGCCAGCAGTGAATGGCACAGGCAAACTTCAACTAATGAAAAACTGTTTTTT. This sequence encodes CASSEWHRQTSTNEKLFF. The variable domain in full, completed from reference TRBV25-1 and TRBJ1-4, reads EADIYQTPRYLVIGTGKKITLECSQTMGHDKMYWYQQDPGMELHLIHYSYGVNSTEKGDLSSESTVSRIRTEHFPLTLESARPSHTSQYLCASSEWHRQTSTNEKLFFGSGTQLSVL.

This chain connects TRBV6-1 to TRBJ1-6; D unresolved. Germline V gene lookup returns CDR1 MNHNS and CDR2 SASEGT. The CDR3 extends over 15 amino acids. V was pared by 0 bases and J by 7 bases, with 10 bases between. The CDR3 sequence is CASSEASVTNSPLHF. CDR3 nucleotides: TGTGCCAGCAGTGAAGCGTCAGTGACAAATTCACCCCTCCACTTT.

The chain is built from TRBV7-9 and TRBJ2-1; D possibly matches TRBD1 or TRBD2 (6 bases each). Germline V gene sequence: CDR1 SEHNR, CDR2 FQNEAQ (reference sequence). V lost 8 bases to trimming and J lost 8 bases, with 19 bases between them. The CDR3 sequence is 14 residues long. The CDR3 spells CASRGRGVMYEQFF. The CDR3 DNA follows: TGTGCCAGCCGAGGTAGGGGGGTTATGTATGAGCAGTTCTTC.

This clone is large. V usage is TRBV4-1 and J usage is TRBJ2-3; the D is unclear. This CDR3 is 16 amino acids long. Looked up from germline, CDR1 is MGHRA and CDR2 is YSYEKL. V was shortened by 1 base and J by 2 bases, with 13 bases between the two germline ends. The CDR3 sequence is CASSQVPSSITDTQYF. The CDR3 DNA reads TGCGCCAGCAGCCAAGTGCCTAGTTCGATCACAGATACGCAGTATTTT.

CDR3 sequence: CASSPRLAKNIQYF. CDR3 in DNA: TGTGCCAGCAGCCCGCGACTAGCCAAAAACATTCAGTACTTC. The chain uses TRBV11-2 and TRBJ2-4; D unclear. This CDR3 spans 14 amino acids. Germline CDR1 is SGHAT and CDR2 is FQNNGV. V was trimmed by 5 bases and J by 0 bases, leaving 8 bases between them.

The chain carries TRBV4-3 and TRBJ2-1; 8 nucleotides agree with TRBD2. The length of the CDR3 is 19 residues. Germline V lookup: CDR1 LGHNA, CDR2 YSLEER. V trimming: 0 bases; J trimming: 4 bases; junction bases outside the gene matches: 14. The DNA of the CDR3 is TGCGCCAGCAGCCAAGAGAGTGGGTGGACTAGCCCCACGTACAATGAGCAGTTCTTC. This codes for CASSQESGWTSPTYNEQFF.

The table lists this clone with a count of one. The chain combines TRBV7-8 with TRBJ2-1; 7 nucleotides agree with TRBD2. Germline assignment: CDR1 SGHVS and CDR2 FQNEAQ. The length of the CDR3 is 16 residues. The V gene end was trimmed by 5 bases and the J gene end by 8 bases; junction bases not matched to a gene: 15. The CDR3 DNA is TGTGCCAGCAGCCCGCTCGGGGGGTCTTGGGCGGATGAGCAGTTCTTC. This codes for CASSPLGGSWADEQFF. Based on the CDR3 plus reference TRBV7-8 and TRBJ2-1, the full variable domain is GAGVSQSPRYKVAKRGQDVALRCDPISGHVSLFWYQQALGQGPEFLTYFQNEAQLDKSGLPSDRFFAERPEGSVSTLKIQRTQQEDSAVYLCASSPLGGSWADEQFFGPGTRLTVL.

The count of this clone is one. This rearrangement joins TRBV7-9 to TRBJ2-7; 9 bases align to TRBD1. The germline CDR1 and CDR2 sequences are SEHNR and FQNEAQ (reference sequence). The CDR3 is made up of 17 amino acids. Unmatched junction bases numbered 15, after V lost 3 bases and J lost 6 bases. This chain's CDR3 is CASSFQRQGGVLLEQYV. DNA of the CDR3: TGTGCCAGCAGCTTTCAAAGACAGGGGGGCGTCCTCCTCGAGCAGTACGTC.